Below are 14 T cell receptor beta chains sequenced from a single sample in a study of molecular identifiers for immune sequencing clone quantification. TCRdb redid the calling of the PCR reads with MiXCR, one entry per CDR3 protein. The sample contains over 100,000 distinct CDR3 sequences, 30% to 45% of which appear only once. What was sequenced was naive CD8+ T cells from blood, with Jurkat cell RNA spiked in. Subset given: FACS-sorted CD8+CD4-CCR7+CD45RA+ naive T cells. The source is a human donor in good health. Some libraries in this study had Jurkat cell RNA spiked in.

This clonotype was counted a single time. Given a much more abundant clone one base away, this may be a read error. This chain uses TRBV28 with TRBJ2-2; 7 bases map to TRBD2. This CDR3 is built from 19 residues. Germline V gene sequence: CDR1 MDHEN, CDR2 SYDVKM. With V trimmed by 3 bases and J by 6 bases, 19 bases remained unmatched. Here the CDR3 DNA reads TGTGCCAGCAGTTTGGAAGGACCGCCGGGACTACCCAACCCCGGGGAGCTGTTTTTT. Its translation: CASSLEGPPGLPNPGELFF.

The chain carries TRBV10-3 and TRBJ2-7, with 10 positions matching TRBD1. The V gene's germline CDR1 is ENHRY and CDR2 SYGVKD. V lost 2 bases to trimming and J lost 7 bases; unmatched junction nucleotides: 2. The CDR3 runs to 13 residues. The CDR3 region has the DNA TGTGCCATCAGTGAGGACAGGGGGCGGGAGCAGTACTTC. This translates into CAISEDRGREQYF.

About this clonotype itself: This CDR3 is missing its conserved last phenylalanine or tryptophan, likely due to a read error. J is TRBJ1-4 and V is TRBV28; 9 bases align to TRBD1. J was trimmed by 4 bases and V by 8 bases; bases with no gene match: 14. Germline V gives CDR1 MDHEN, CDR2 SYDVKM. This CDR3 has 17 amino acids. DNA of the CDR3: TGTGCCAGCGCGGGACAGGGACGTAGTTCCCTTAATGAAAAACTGTTTTCT. Amino acids: CASAGQGRSSLNEKLFS.

This clonotype showed up many times. J is TRBJ2-2 and V is TRBV6-5, with TRBD2 identical over 7 bases. The J segment lost 4 bases and the V segment lost 0 bases, leaving 2 bases of the junction unmatched. CDR3 size: 15 residues. Germline V gene data show CDR1 as MNHEY and CDR2 as SVGAGI. Written as DNA, the CDR3 is TGTGCCAGCAGTTACTCGAGACTAGCCACCGGGGAGCTGTTTTTT. This encodes CASSYSRLATGELFF.

As regards this clonotype: Germline and junction disagree at one end, which may indicate a read error. J is TRBJ2-5 and V is TRBV7-2; D gene unclear. This CDR3 region has 14 residues. The germline CDR1 and CDR2 sequences are SGHTA and FQGNSA. CDR3 loop: CASSLVITQETQHF. In nucleotides, the CDR3 is TGTGCCAGCAGCTTAGTCATAACCCAAGAGACCCAGCACTTC.

Worth noting for this clonotype: A junction boundary mismatches the germline segment, possibly from a read error. This rearrangement joins TRBV12-3 or TRBV12-4 to TRBJ1-1; 9 bases agree with TRBD1. CDR3 length: 15 amino acids. CDR3 nucleotide sequence: TGTGCCGGCAGCGTACCGGGACAGGGAATTTCTGAAGCTTTCTTT. Translating gives CAGSVPGQGISEAFF.

The V gene is TRBV20-1, the J gene TRBJ2-1; 11 positions match TRBD2. V dropped 5 bases and J dropped 9; count of bases not matched to a gene: 12. The CDR3 sequence is 15 residues long. Looked up from germline, CDR1 is DFQATT and CDR2 is SNEGSKA (reference sequence). CDR3 sequence (DNA): TGCAGTGCTCGGCTCTTTGTAGCGGGAGGGCCTGAGCAGTTCTTC. Encoded protein: CSARLFVAGGPEQFF.

This clonotype has only a few counts. The chain joins TRBV28 to TRBJ1-5; D might be TRBD1 (6 bases). The V gene's germline CDR1 is MDHEN and CDR2 SYDVKM. This CDR3 spans 16 amino acids. Trimming stripped 5 bases from V and 0 bases from J, with 14 bases between. The CDR3 sequence: CASSPKQGFSNQPQHF. CDR3 in DNA: TGTGCCAGCAGTCCCAAACAGGGATTTAGCAATCAGCCCCAGCATTTT.

At least ten counts were recorded for this clonotype. V is TRBV27 and J is TRBJ2-2; maybe TRBD1 (6 bases). The CDR3 contains 13 residues. Germline V gene lookup returns CDR1 MNHEY and CDR2 SMNVEV (reference sequence). Trimming pared 5 bases from V and 7 bases from J, leaving 11 bases between. The CDR3 DNA sequence: TGTGCCAGCAGTCCAGGGGCGGGCGGGGAGCTGTTTTTT. It specifies CASSPGAGGELFF.

This rearrangement joins TRBV9 to TRBJ2-7, with 7 positions matching TRBD2. After removal of 4 bases from V and 4 bases from J, the junction contained 8 bases not matched to a gene. This CDR3 has 14 residues. The germline V gene encodes CDR1 SGDLS and CDR2 YYNGEE. CDR3: CASSPASGVYEQYF. As DNA, the CDR3 is TGTGCCAGCAGCCCCGCTAGCGGAGTTTACGAGCAGTACTTC.

The rearrangement links TRBV12-3 or TRBV12-4 to TRBJ2-1, with D unclear. V dropped 4 bases and J dropped 6 bases, with 7 bases sitting between them. The CDR3 is made up of 12 amino acids. In DNA form, the CDR3 reads TGTGCCAGCAGTTCTTTTCTCAATGAGCAGTTCTTC. This codes for CASSSFLNEQFF.

This clonotype was seen a few times. In DNA, the CDR3 is TGTGCCAGCAGTCCGCACACAGATACGCAGTATTTT. Translated, it gives CASSPHTDTQYF. The genes are TRBV28 and TRBJ2-3; no clear D. The CDR3 is made up of 12 amino acids. With 5 bases removed from V and 2 bases from J, the gap between germline ends came to 5 bases. Germline V CDR1 and CDR2: MDHEN, SYDVKM.

The chain has TRBV12-3 or TRBV12-4 and TRBJ1-5; possibly TRBD1 for D (5 bases). The V end lost 3 bases, the J end lost 2 bases, and 11 bases lay between the germline ends. The CDR3 has 15 residues. CDR3 in DNA: TGTGCCAGCAGTTTTGGGGGGTCGGGCAATCAGCCCCAGCATTTT. Its translation is CASSFGGSGNQPQHF.

At least ten counts were recorded for this clonotype. This chain joins TRBV6-5 and TRBJ2-7; possible D gene TRBD1, 5 bases. Germline V lookup: CDR1 MNHEY, CDR2 SVGAGI. V lost 6 bases and J lost 2, with 8 bases in between. CDR3 size: 12 residues. CDR3 amino acids: CASSPTAYEQYF. CDR3 nucleotides: TGTGCCAGCAGCCCGACAGCCTACGAGCAGTACTTC.